This T cell receptor beta chain was sequenced for a study of shared clonotypes between healthy human individuals. Study-level points and caveats: Sampling covered nothing but blood. Tissue TCR repertoires likely differ from those found in blood.

On this clone: Its antigen remains unknown.

The assay was run at deep level. The material for each subset, its genomic DNA, was split evenly across several immunoSEQ plates. With ten immunoSEQ deep assay plates, unsorted PBMC DNA underwent sequencing. Data came from immunoSEQ multiplex PCR; TCRdb stores just in-frame clones and leaves some out. The table records some 92,000 clones, roughly half of them present only once. Germline CDR1 and CDR2: MGHRA and YSYEKL. The CDR3 is 17 amino acids. J gave up 8 bases and V 4 bases, and 14 bases lay outside the gene matches. The J gene is TRBJ1-4, the V gene TRBV4-1; TRBD1 aligns across 9 bases. The sequence was obtained from a woman aged 35 to 49 in good health. Some clones in this sample may be carry-over from other donors' samples. The sequenced sample consisted of PBMCs. CDR3 DNA: TGCGCCAGCAGCCTGTCCCGGGACAGGGTTGGGAGAGAAAAACTGTTTTTT. Its protein product is CASSLSRDRVGREKLFF.